This T cell receptor (beta chain) was identified during a study of beta chain features in type 1 diabetes (dated by TCRdb to 2017 to 2018). As for the study more broadly: Patients and healthy donors did not differ in mean age, gender distribution, total cell number or subset yield. Whereas all 28 donors provided naive and central memory subsets, regulatory and stem cell-like memory subsets were isolated from just 8 patients and roughly 8 healthy donors. In the study, TCRB repertoires of sorted circulating CD4+ T cell subsets from recently diagnosed type 1 diabetes patients were compared with those of matched healthy donors. A total of 85 million to 110 million sorted cells were examined across all samples, and RNA yield correlated strongly with the number of cells per subset.

Via the germline V gene, CDR1 is MDHEN and CDR2 SYDVKM. The CDR3 runs 13 residues from the cysteine to the phenylalanine. Only the CDR3 DNA stays, 39 bases, in frame from base 1. V is clipped by 4 bases and J by 4 bases, and the sequence between their germline boundaries is 8 bases long. Each donor gave one peripheral blood draw, averaging approximately 120 mL, which was collected into heparinised tubes. A BD FACSAria II was used to sort naive, central memory, regulatory and stem cell-like memory CD4+ T cells with a panel that included CD45RO, CCR7, CD25, CD127, CD95 and CD27. All sorted populations exceeded 98% purity. Right away, PBMCs were isolated by Lymphoprep density gradient centrifugation and were stained directly, with no culture step. Samples were stained and sorted in pairs, with one healthy donor and one patient per experiment, so that batch effects were minimized. The entire isolated RNA was reverse transcribed using the High Capacity cDNA Reverse Transcription Kit, and thus expressed TCRB transcripts were sequenced. Deep immunoSEQ sequencing was applied to naive, central memory and regulatory T cell samples, giving an average of roughly 3.5 million total reads per sample. Sorted cells were lysed in RLT buffer and RNA was extracted with DNase-treated RNeasy Micro or Mini kits, depending on cell number. To prevent cross-contamination, every cell subset was processed on its own, while patient and healthy donor samples were processed together. TCRB sequences were amplified from cDNA with the immunoSEQ multiplex PCR, producing 87-bp fragments spanning the CDR3 region. Sequencing of the amplicons was performed on the Illumina HiSeq platform. Processing in the source paper ran as follows. Synthetic template baselines were used to correct PCR bias computationally, reads within Hamming distance 2 were collapsed, and singletons that could not be merged were discarded. Reads were aligned to IMGT to assign V, D and J genes, CDR3 length, and insertions or deletions at six rearrangement sites. Clonotype counts were normalized to sorted cell number within each subset before computing true diversity and Gini coefficients with the tcR R package. Repertoire sharing was quantified using the overlap coefficient calculated on TCRB nucleotide sequences. As a proxy for the pre-selection repertoire, out-of-frame TCRB sequences from naive cells were analyzed. The immuneACCESS repertoire file appears here via TCRdb, limited to in-frame rearrangements. These files lack a portion of the clones; in checked studies, under half of the deficit traces to unresolved V genes, and the cause of the others is not known. V and J calls and clone size are those listed in that table; D and trimming were worked out from the DNA. For this sample the table gives about 450,000 clones, of which more than 9.5% were detected only once. The ten largest clones represent approximately 0.045% of the sample.

What the authors observed across the whole study: Fewer insertions and more nucleotide deletions at VDJ recombination sites were observed in patients with type 1 diabetes, implying thymic rearrangement abnormalities. Because cDNA rather than genomic DNA was sequenced, highly expressing activated cells could have been over-represented, although no difference in activation and CD3 levels was found between groups. The naive, central memory and regulatory TCRB repertoires appeared to resemble one another more closely among patients than among healthy donors. Type 1 diabetes patients showed a moderate but significant shortening of TCRB CDR3 length in all four CD4+ subsets. Only small numbers of individuals were included in the HLA sub-analyses, which left unresolved whether HLA type had any influence on TCRB rearrangement. Shorter templates might be favored by PCR, yet because patient and control samples were amplified and corrected together, any such skew would affect both groups equally.

This clone was recorded a few times. The antigen this receptor binds is unknown. No qualities accompany the bases; no much larger clone lies one base away. The clonotype was recovered from a woman aged 18 to 35 in good health. The chain is made from TRBV28 and TRBJ2-1; the D gene cannot be resolved reliably. Sequenced sample: naive CD4+ T cells from blood. The sample's cell subset or site label, in plain terms: true naive CD4+ T cells. The DNA reads as follows: TGTGCCAGCAGTTCTTCAGCTTACAATGAGCAGTTCTTC. Translated, this is CASSSSAYNEQFF.